This T cell receptor (beta chain) was obtained from a study of T cells after yellow fever vaccination. Looking at the study overall: In the case of low-cell-number fractions, SMART-Seq v4 Ultra Low Input was used for preparation. Study-wide results and caveats: CD4 and CD8 compartments shared a small share of clonotypes. Most clones from primary vaccination were detected again post-booster (approximately 97% CD4, roughly 85% CD8).

V was cut by 4 bases and J by 0 bases, with 8 bases left in between. CDR1 is MNHNS, CDR2 SASEGT, per germline. The CDR3 is 14 amino acids. TCRdb processed the 5' RACE reads anew with MiXCR; each CDR3 protein has one entry. The sample comprises a few hundred thousand distinct CDR3 sequences, less than 20% of which are singletons, and 14% rests with the top ten. About this clonotype itself: Its antigen is not known.

The receptor was isolated from a man in his thirties or forties who received the YFV17D yellow fever vaccine. This rearrangement joins TRBV6-1 to TRBJ2-3; D ambiguous. Here the sequenced sample was PBMCs, taken 15 days after the yellow fever booster vaccination. The CDR3 sequence: CASSASTSTDTQYF. CDR3 coding DNA: TGTGCCAGCAGTGCTTCGACTAGCACAGATACGCAGTATTTT.